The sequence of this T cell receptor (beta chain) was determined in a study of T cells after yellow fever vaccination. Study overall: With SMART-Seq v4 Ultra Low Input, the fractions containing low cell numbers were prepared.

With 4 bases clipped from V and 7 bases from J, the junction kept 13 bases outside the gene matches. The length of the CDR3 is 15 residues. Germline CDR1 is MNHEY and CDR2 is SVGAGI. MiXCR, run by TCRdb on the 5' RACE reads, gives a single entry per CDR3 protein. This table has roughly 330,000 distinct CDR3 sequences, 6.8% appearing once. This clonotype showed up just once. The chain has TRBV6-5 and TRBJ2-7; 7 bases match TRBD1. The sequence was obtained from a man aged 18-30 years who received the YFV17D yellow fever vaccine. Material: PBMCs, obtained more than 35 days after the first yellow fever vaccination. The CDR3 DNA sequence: TGTGCCAGCAGTTCCCTGGGACAGACTAAGGGGGAGCAGTACTTC. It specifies CASSSLGQTKGEQYF.